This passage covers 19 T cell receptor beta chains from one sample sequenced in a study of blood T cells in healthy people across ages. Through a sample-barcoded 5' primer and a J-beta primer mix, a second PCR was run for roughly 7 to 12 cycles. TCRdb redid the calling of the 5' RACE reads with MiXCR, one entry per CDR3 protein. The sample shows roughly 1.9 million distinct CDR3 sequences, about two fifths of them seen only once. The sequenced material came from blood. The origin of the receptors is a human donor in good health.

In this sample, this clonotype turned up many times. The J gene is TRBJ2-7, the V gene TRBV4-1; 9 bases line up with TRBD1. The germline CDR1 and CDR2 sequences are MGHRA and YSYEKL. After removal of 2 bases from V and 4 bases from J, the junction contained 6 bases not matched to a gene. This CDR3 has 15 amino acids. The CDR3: CASSQPGQGYYEQYF. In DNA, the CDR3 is TGCGCCAGCAGCCAACCGGGACAGGGTTATTACGAGCAGTACTTC.

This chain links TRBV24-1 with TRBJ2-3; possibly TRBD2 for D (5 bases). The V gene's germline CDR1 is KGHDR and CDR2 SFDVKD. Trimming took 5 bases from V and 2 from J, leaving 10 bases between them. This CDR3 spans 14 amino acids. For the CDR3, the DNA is TGTGCCACCAGTGGGACTCCTGACACAGATACGCAGTATTTT. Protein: CATSGTPDTDTQYF.

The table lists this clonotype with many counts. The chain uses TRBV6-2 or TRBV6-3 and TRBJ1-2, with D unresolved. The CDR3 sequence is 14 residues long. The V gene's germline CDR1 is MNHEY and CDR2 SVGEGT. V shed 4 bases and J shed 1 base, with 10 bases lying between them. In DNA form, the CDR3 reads TGTGCCAGCAGTTCGAGGCGGAATAACTATGGCTACACCTTC. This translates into CASSSRRNNYGYTF.

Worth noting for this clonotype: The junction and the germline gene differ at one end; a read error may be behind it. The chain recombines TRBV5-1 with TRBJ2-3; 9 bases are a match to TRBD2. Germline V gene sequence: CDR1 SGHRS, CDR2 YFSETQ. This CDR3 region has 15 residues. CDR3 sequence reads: CVSSLASGNTDTQYF. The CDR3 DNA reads TGCGTCAGCAGCTTGGCTAGCGGGAACACAGATACGCAGTATTTT.

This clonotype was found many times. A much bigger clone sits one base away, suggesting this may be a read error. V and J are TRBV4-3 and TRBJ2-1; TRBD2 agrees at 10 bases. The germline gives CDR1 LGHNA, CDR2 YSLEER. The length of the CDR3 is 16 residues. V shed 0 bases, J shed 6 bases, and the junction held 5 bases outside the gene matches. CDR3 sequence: CASSQDPASGGNEQFF. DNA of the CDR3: TGCGCCAGCAGCCAAGATCCGGCTAGCGGGGGCAATGAGCAGTTCTTC.

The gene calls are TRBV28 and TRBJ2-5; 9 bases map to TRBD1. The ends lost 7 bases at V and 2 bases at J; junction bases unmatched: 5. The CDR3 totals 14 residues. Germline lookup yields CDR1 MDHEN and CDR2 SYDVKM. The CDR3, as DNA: TGTGCCAGCACAGCCGGGACAGGGCAAGAGACCCAGTACTTC. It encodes CASTAGTGQETQYF.

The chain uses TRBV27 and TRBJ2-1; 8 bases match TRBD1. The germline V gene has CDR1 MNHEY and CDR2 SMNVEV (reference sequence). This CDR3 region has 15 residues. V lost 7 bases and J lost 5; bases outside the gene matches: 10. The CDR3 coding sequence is TGTGCCAGCACAAAACCACAGGGGGACCACAATGAGCAGTTCTTC. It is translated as CASTKPQGDHNEQFF.

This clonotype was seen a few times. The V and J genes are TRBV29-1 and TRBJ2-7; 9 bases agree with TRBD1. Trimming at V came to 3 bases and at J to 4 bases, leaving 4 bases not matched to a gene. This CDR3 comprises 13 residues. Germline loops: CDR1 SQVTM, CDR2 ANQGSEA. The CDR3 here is CSVEGQGMYEQYF. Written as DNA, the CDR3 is TGCAGCGTTGAGGGACAGGGTATGTACGAGCAGTACTTC.

The CDR3 loop reads CASSQVAGSSDTQYF. CDR3 DNA: TGCGCCAGCAGCCAAGTTGCTGGCTCTTCAGATACGCAGTATTTT. The chain couples TRBV4-3 to TRBJ2-3; D not resolved. This CDR3 is 15 amino acids long. Germline V gene sequence: CDR1 LGHNA, CDR2 YSLEER. V was cut by 1 base and J by 4 bases, with 12 bases left in between.

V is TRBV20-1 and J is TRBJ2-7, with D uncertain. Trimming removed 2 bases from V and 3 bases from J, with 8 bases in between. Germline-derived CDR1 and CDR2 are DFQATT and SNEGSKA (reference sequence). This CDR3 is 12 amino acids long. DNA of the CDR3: TGCAGTGCTAGAAAACAGTTCTACGAGCAGTACTTC. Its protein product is CSARKQFYEQYF.

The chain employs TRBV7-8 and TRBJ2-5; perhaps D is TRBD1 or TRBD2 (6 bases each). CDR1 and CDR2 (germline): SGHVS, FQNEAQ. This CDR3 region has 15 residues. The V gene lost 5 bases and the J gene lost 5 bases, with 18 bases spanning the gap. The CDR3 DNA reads TGTGCCAGCAGCACATGGGGGGCATTTTTTGAGACCCAGTACTTC. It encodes CASSTWGAFFETQYF.

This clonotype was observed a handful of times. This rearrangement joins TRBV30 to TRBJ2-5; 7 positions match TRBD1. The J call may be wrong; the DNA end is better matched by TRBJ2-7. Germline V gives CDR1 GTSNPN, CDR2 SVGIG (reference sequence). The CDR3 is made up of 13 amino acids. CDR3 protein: CAWRRDSYYEQYF. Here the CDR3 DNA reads TGTGCCTGGAGACGGGACAGTTACTACGAGCAGTACTTC.

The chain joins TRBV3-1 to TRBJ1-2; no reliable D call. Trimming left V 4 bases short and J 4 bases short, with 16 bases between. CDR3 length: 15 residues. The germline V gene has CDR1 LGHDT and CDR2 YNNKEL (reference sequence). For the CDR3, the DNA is TGTGCCAGCAGCCTACCGGGCCCAAGGAGCTATGGCTACACCTTC. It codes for CASSLPGPRSYGYTF.

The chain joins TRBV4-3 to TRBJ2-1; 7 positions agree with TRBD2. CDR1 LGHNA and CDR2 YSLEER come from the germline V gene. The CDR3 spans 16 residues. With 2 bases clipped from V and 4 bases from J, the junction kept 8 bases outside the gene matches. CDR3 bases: TGCGCCAGCAGCCAAACCTGGGGGACTATATACAATGAGCAGTTCTTC. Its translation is CASSQTWGTIYNEQFF.

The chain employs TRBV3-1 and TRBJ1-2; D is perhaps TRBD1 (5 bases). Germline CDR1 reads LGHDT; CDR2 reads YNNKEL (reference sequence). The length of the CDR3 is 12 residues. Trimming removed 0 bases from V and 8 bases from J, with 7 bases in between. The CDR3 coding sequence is TGTGCCAGCAGCCAAGAGTGGGACGGCTACACCTTC. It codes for CASSQEWDGYTF.

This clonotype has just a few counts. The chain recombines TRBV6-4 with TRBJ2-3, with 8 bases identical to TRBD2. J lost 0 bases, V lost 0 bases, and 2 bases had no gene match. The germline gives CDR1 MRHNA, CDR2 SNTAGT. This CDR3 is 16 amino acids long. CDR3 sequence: CASSDSGLDSTDTQYF. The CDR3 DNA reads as TGTGCCAGCAGTGACTCGGGACTAGATAGCACAGATACGCAGTATTTT.

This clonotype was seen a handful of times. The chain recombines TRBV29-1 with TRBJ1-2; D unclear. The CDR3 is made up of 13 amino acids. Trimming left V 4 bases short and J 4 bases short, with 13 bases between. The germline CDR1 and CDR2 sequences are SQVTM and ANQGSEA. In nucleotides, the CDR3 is TGCAGCGTTGGTGGAGGGAGGTCCTATGGCTACACCTTC. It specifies CSVGGGRSYGYTF.

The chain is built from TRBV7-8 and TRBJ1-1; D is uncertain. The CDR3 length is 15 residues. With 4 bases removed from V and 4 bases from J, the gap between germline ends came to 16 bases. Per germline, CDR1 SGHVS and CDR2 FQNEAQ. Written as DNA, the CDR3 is TGTGCCAGCAGCTCTCGTGACCGCGGAAGCACTGAAGCTTTCTTT. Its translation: CASSSRDRGSTEAFF.

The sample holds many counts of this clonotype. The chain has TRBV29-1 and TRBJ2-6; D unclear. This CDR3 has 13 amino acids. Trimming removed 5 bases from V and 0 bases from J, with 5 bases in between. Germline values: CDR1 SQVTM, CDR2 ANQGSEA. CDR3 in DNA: TGCAGCGTTTTCCTCTCTGGGGCCAACGTCCTGACTTTC. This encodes CSVFLSGANVLTF.